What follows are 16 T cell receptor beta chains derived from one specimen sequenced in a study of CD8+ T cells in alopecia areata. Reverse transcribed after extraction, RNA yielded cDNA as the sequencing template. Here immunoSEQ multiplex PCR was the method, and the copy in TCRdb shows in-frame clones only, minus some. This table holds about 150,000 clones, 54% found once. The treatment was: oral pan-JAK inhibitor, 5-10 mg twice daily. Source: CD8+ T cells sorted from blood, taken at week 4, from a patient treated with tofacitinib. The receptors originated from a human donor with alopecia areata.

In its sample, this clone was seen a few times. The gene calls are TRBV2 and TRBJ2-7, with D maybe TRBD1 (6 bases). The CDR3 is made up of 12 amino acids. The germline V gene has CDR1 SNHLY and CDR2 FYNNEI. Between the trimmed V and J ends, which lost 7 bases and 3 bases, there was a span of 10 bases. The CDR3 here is CASMDSSYEQYF. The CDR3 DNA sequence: TGTGCCAGCATGGACAGTAGCTACGAGCAGTACTTC.

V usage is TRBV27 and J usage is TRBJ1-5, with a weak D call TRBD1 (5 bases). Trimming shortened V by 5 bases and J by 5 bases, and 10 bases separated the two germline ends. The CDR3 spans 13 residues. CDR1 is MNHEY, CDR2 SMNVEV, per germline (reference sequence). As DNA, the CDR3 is TGTGCCAGCAGTGGTCAGGGAGATCAGCCCCAGCATTTT. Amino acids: CASSGQGDQPQHF.

CDR3 in DNA: TGCAGCGTTGAAAGGCCTTCCGACACAGATACGCAGTATTTT. It codes for CSVERPSDTDTQYF. The V gene is TRBV29-1, the J gene TRBJ2-3; no clear D. V was clipped by 2 bases and J by 2 bases, with 11 bases between them. Germline V gene lookup returns CDR1 SQVTM and CDR2 ANQGSEA. This CDR3 is built from 14 residues.

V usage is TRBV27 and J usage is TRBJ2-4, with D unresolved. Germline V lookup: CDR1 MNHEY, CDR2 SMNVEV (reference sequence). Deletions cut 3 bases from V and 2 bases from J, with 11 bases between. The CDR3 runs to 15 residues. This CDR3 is CASSLDLPTKNIQYF. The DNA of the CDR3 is TGTGCCAGCAGTTTGGACCTGCCGACCAAAAACATTCAGTACTTC.

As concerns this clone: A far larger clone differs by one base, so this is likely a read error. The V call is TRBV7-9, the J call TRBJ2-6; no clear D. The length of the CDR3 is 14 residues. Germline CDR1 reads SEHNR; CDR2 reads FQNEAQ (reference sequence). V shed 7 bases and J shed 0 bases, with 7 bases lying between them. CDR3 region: CASNNSSGANVLTF. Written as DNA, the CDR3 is TGTGCCAGCAACAACAGCTCTGGGGCCAACGTCCTGACTTTC. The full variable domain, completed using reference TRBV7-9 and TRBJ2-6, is DTGVSQNPRHKITKRGQNVTFRCDPISEHNRLYWYRQTLGQGPEFLTYFQNEAQLEKSRLLSDRFSAERPKGSFSTLEIQRTEQGDSAMYLCASNNSSGANVLTFGAGSRLTVL.

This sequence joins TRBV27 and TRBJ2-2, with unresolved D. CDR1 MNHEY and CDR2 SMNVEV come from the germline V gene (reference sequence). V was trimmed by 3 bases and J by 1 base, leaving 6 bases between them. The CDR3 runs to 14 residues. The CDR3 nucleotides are TGTGCCAGCAGTTTCTTTGTGAACACCGGGGAGCTGTTTTTT. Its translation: CASSFFVNTGELFF.

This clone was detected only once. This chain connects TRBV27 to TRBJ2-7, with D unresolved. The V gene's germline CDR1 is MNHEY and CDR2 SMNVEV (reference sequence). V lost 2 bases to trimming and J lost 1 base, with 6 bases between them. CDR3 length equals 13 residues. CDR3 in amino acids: CASSLTISYEQYF. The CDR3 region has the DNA TGTGCCAGCAGTTTAACCATTTCCTACGAGCAGTACTTC.

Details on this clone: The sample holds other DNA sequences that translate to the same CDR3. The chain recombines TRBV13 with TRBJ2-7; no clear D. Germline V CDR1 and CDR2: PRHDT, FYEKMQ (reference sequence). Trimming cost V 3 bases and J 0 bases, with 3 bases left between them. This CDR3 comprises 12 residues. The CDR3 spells CASSLSSYEQYF. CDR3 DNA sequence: TGTGCCAGCAGCTTGAGCTCCTACGAGCAGTACTTC.

In DNA form, the CDR3 reads TGTGCCAGCAGCCCACGACTAGCGAGAAACACCGGGGAGCTGTTTTTT. It encodes CASSPRLARNTGELFF. The rearrangement uses TRBV9 and TRBJ2-2, with 8 bases aligning to TRBD2. The germline gives CDR1 SGDLS, CDR2 YYNGEE. The CDR3 spans 16 residues. The junction had 7 bases not matched to a gene; V was cut back by 4 bases and J by 2 bases.

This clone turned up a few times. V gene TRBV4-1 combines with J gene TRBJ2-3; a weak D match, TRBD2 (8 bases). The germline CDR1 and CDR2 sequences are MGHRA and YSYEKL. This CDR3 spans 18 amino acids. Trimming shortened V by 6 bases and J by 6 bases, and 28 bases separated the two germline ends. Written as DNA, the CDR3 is TGCGCCAGCAGGCAGAAGGGGGCCCAGCGGGGGAGGTGGGATACGCAGTATTTT. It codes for CASRQKGAQRGRWDTQYF.

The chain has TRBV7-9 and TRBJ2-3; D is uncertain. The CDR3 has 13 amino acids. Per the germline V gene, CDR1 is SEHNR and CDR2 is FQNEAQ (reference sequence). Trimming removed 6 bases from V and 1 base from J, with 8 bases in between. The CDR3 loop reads CASRPQGTDTQYF. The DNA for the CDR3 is TGTGCCAGCAGACCGCAGGGCACAGATACGCAGTATTTT. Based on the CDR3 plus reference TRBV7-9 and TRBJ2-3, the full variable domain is DTGVSQNPRHKITKRGQNVTFRCDPISEHNRLYWYRQTLGQGPEFLTYFQNEAQLEKSRLLSDRFSAERPKGSFSTLEIQRTEQGDSAMYLCASRPQGTDTQYFGPGTRLTVL.

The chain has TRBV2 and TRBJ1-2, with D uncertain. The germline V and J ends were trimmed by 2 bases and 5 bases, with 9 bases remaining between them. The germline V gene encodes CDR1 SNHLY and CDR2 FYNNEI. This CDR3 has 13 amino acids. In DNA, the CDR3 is TGTGCCAGCAGTGAAAGCGCTTTTTATGGCTACACCTTC. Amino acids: CASSESAFYGYTF.

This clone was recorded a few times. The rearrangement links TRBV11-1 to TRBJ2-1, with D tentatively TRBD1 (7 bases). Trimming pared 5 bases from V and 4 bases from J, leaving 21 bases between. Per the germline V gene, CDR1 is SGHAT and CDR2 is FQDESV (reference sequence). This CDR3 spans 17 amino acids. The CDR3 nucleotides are TGTGCCAGCAGCCGACAGGGACTCCTCTTGGGTTACAATGAGCAGTTCTTC. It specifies CASSRQGLLLGYNEQFF.

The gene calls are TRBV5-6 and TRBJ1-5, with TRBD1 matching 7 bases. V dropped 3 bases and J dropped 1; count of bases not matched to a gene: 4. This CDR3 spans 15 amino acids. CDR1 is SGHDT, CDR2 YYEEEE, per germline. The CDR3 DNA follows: TGTGCCAGCAGCTCGGGACAGCTCAGCAATCAGCCCCAGCATTTT. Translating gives CASSSGQLSNQPQHF.

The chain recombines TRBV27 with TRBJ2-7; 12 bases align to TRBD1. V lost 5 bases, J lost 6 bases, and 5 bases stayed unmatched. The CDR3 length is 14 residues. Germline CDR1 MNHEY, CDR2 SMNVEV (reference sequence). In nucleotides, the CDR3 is TGTGCCAGCAGTGTGGGACAGGGGGCATTCGAGCAGTACTTC. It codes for CASSVGQGAFEQYF.

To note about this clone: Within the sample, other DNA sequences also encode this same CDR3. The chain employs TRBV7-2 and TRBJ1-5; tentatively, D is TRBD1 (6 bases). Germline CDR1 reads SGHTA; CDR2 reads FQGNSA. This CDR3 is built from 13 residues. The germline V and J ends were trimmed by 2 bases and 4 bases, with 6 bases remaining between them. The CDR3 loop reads CASSLRGNQPQHF. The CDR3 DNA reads TGTGCCAGCAGCTTAAGGGGGAATCAGCCCCAGCATTTT. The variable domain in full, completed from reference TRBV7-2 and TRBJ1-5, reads GAGVSQSPSNKVTEKGKDVELRCDPISGHTALYWYRQSLGQGLEFLIYFQGNSAPDKSGLPSDRFSAERTGGSVSTLTIQRTQQEDSAVYLCASSLRGNQPQHFGDGTRLSIL.